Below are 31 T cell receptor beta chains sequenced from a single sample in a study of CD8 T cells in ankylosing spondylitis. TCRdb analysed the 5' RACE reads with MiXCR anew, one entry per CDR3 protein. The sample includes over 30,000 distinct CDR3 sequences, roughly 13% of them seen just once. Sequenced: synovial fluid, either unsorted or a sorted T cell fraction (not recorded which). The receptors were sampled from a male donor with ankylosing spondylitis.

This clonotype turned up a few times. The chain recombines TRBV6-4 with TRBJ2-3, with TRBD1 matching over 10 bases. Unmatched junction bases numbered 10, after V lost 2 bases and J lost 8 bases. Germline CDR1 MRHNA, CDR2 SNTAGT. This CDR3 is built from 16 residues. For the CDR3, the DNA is TGTGCCAGCAGTGACACGGGGACAGGGGACTACGGTACGCAGTATTTT. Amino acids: CASSDTGTGDYGTQYF.

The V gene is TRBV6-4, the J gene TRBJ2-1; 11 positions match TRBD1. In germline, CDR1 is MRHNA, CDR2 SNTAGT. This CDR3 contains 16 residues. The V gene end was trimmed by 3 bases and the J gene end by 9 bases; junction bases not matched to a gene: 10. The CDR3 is CASSDSGQGAPGEQFF. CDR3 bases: TGTGCCAGCAGTGATTCCGGACAGGGGGCGCCGGGTGAGCAGTTCTTC.

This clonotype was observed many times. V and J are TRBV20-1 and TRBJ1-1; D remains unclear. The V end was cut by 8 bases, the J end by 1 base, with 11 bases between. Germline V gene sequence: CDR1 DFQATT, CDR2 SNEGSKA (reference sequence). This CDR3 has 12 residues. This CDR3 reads CSPAISNTEAFF. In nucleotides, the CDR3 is TGCAGTCCGGCCATCTCGAACACTGAAGCTTTCTTT.

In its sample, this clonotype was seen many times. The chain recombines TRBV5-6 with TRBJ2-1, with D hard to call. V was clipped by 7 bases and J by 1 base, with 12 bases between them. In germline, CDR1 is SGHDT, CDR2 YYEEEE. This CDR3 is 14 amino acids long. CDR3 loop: CASSGRFSYNEQFF. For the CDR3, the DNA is TGTGCCAGCTCCGGCCGGTTTTCCTACAATGAGCAGTTCTTC.

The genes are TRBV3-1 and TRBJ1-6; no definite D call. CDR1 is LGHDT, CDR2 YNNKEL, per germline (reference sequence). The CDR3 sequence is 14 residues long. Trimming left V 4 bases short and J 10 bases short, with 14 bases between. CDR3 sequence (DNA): TGTGCCAGCAGCCTCCTGTCTTACCGGTCACCCCTCCACTTT. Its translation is CASSLLSYRSPLHF.

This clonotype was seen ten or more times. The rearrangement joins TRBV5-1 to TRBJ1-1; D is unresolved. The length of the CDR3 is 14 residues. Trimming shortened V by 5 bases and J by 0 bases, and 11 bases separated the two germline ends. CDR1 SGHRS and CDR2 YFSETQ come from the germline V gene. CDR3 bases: TGCGCCAGCAGTCCGGACGGATTGAACACTGAAGCTTTCTTT. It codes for CASSPDGLNTEAFF. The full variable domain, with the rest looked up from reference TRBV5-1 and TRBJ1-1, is KAGVTQTPRYLIKTRGQQVTLSCSPISGHRSVSWYQQTPGQGLQFLFEYFSETQRNKGNFPGRFSGRQFSNSRSEMNVSTLELGDSALYLCASSPDGLNTEAFFGQGTRLTVV.

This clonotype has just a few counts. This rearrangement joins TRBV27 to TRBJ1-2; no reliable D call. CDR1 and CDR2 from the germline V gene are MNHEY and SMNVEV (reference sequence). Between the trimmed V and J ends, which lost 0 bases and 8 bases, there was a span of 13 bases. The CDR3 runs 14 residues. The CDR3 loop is CASSLSRGLRGYTF. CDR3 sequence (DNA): TGTGCCAGCAGTTTATCCAGAGGGTTGAGAGGCTACACCTTC.

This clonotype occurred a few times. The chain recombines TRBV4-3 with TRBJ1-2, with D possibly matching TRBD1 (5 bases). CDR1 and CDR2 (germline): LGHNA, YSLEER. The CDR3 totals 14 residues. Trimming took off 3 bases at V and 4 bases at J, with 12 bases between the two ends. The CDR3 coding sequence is TGCGCCAGCAGCCAGTCGGGGGTGAGCTATGGCTACACCTTC. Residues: CASSQSGVSYGYTF.

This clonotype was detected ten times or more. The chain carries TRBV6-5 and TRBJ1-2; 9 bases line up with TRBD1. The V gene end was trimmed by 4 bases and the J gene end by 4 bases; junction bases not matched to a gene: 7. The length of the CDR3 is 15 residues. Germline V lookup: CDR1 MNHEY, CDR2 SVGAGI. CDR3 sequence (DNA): TGTGCCAGCAGTTCCATTTTGACAGGGGGCTATGGCTACACCTTC. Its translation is CASSSILTGGYGYTF.

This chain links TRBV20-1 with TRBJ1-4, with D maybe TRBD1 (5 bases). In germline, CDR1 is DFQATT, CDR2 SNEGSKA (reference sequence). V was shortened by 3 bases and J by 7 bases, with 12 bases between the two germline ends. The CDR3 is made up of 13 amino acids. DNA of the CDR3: TGCAGTGCTAGTTTGGGGGTCGTTGAAAAACTGTTTTTT. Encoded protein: CSASLGVVEKLFF.

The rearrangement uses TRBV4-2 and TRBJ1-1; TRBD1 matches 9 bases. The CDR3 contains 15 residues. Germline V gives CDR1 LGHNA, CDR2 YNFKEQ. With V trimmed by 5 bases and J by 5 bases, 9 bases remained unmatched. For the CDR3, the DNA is TGTGCCAGCAGCGTTCAGGGACAGGGAGGTACTGAAGCTTTCTTT. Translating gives CASSVQGQGGTEAFF.

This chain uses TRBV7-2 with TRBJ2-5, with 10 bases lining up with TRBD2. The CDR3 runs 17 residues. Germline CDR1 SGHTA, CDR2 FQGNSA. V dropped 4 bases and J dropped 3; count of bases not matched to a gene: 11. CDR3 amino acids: CASSSYLAGVDKETQYF. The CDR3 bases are TGTGCCAGCAGCTCTTACCTAGCGGGAGTTGATAAAGAGACCCAGTACTTC.

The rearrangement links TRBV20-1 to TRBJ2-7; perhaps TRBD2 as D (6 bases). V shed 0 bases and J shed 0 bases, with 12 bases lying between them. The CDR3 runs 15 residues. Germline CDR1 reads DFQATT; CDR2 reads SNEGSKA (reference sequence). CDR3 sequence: CSARDTGLNSYEQYF. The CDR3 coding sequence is TGCAGTGCTAGAGATACGGGACTCAACTCCTACGAGCAGTACTTC.

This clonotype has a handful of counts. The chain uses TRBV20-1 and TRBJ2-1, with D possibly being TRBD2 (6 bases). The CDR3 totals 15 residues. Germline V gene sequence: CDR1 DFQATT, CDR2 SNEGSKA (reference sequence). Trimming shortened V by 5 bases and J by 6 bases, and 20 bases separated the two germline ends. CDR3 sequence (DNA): TGCAGTGCTTGGGGGTTGGGGGGACGCGCCAATGAGCAGTTCTTC. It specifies CSAWGLGGRANEQFF.

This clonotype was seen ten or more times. The CDR3 here is CASSLQARSSGNTIYF. The CDR3 DNA reads TGTGCCAGCAGCCTACAGGCCCGGAGCTCTGGAAACACCATATATTTT. The genes are TRBV4-2 and TRBJ1-3, with D possibly TRBD1 on 5 matching bases. The CDR3 is made up of 16 amino acids. V shed 4 bases and J shed 0 bases, with 13 bases lying between them. The germline V gene has CDR1 LGHNA and CDR2 YNFKEQ.

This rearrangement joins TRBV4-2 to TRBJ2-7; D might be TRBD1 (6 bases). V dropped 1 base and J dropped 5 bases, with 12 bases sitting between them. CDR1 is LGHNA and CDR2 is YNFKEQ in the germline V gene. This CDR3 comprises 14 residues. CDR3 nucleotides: TGTGCCAGCAGCCAAGGGACAGATGTTAACGAGCAGTACTTC. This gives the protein CASSQGTDVNEQYF.

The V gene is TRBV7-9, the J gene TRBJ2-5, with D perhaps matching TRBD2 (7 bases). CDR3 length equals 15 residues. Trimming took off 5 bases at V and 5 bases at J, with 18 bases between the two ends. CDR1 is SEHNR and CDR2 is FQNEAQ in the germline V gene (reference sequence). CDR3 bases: TGTGCCAGCAGCATGGTCGGGGGGCCGTTGGAGACCCAGTACTTC. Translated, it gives CASSMVGGPLETQYF.

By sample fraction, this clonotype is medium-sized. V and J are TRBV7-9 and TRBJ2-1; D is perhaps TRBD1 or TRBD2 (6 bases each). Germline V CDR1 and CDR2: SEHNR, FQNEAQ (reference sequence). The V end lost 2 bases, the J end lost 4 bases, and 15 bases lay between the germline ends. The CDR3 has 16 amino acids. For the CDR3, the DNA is TGTGCCAGCAGCTTACTTCCGGGGGCCTTATACAATGAGCAGTTCTTC. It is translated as CASSLLPGALYNEQFF.

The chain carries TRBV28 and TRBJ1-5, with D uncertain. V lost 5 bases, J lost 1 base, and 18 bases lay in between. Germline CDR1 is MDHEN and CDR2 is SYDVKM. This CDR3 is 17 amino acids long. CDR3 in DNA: TGTGCCAGCAGTACCCCCCTAGGGTGGGCGAGCAATCAGCCCCAGCATTTT. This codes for CASSTPLGWASNQPQHF.

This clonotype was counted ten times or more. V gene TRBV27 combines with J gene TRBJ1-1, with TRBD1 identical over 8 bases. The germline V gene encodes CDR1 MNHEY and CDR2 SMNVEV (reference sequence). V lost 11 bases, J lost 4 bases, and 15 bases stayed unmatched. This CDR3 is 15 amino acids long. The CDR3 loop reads CAPNSPGGSPTEAFF. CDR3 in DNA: TGTGCCCCAAACTCCCCAGGGGGCTCCCCCACTGAAGCTTTCTTT.

The CDR3 DNA follows: TGCAGTGCGGGGGAACAGGCTACTAACTATGGCTACACCTTC. Translation: CSAGEQATNYGYTF. This chain uses TRBV20-1 with TRBJ1-2; D possibly corresponds to TRBD1 (5 bases). The germline CDR1 and CDR2 sequences are DFQATT and SNEGSKA (reference sequence). The ends were cut back, 6 bases at V and 0 bases at J, with 14 bases in the middle. There are 14 residues in the CDR3.

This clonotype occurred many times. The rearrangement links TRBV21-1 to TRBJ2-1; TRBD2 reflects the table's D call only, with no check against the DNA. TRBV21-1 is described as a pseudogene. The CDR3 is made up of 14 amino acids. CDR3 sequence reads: CASIGPSSYNEQFF. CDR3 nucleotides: TGTGCCAGCATCGGCCCTAGCTCCTACAATGAGCAGTTCTTC.

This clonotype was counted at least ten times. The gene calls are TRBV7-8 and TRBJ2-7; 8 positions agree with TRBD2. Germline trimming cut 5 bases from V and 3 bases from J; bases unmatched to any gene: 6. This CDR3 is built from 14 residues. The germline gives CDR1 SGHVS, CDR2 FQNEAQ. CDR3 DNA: TGTGCCAGCAGCCTGTCACTAGCGGTCTACGAGCAGTACTTC. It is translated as CASSLSLAVYEQYF.

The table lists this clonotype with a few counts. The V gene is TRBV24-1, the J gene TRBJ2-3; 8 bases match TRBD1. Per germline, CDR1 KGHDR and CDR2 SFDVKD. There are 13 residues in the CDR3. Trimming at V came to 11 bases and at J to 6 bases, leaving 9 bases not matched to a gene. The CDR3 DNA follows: TGTGCCATCTGGGCAGGGGGCGCGGATACGCAGTATTTT. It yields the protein CAIWAGGADTQYF.

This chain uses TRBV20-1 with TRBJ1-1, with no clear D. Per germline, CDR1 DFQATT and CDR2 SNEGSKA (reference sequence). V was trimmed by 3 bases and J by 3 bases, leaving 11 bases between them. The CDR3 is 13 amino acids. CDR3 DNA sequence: TGCAGTGCTAGGGGTGGAGCTCACACTGAAGCTTTCTTT. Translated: CSARGGAHTEAFF.

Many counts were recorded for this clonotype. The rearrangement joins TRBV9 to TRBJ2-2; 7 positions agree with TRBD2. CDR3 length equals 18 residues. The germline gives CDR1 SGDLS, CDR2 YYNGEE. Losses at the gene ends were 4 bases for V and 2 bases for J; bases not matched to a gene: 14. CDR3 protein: CASSRSTGLEENTGELFF. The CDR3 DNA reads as TGTGCCAGCAGCCGATCGACCGGACTAGAAGAAAACACCGGGGAGCTGTTTTTT.

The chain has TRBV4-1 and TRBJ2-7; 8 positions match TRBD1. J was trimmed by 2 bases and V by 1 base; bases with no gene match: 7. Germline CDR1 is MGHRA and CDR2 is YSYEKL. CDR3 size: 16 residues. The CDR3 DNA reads TGCGCCAGCAGCCAAGCTGGCACAGGGGGAGCCTACGAGCAGTACTTC. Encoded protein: CASSQAGTGGAYEQYF.

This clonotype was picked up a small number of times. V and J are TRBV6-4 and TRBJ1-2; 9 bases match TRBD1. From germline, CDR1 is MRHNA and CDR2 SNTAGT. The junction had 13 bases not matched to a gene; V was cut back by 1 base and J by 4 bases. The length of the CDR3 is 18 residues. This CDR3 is CASSDLDRGSVGFYGYTF. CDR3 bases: TGTGCCAGCAGTGACTTGGACAGGGGCTCAGTCGGGTTCTATGGCTACACCTTC.

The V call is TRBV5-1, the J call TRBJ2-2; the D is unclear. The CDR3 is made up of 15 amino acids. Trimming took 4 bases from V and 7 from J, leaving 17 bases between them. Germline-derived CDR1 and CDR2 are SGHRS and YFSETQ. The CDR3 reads CASSLVEWGIGELFF. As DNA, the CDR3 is TGCGCCAGCAGCCTTGTTGAATGGGGAATCGGGGAGCTGTTTTTT.

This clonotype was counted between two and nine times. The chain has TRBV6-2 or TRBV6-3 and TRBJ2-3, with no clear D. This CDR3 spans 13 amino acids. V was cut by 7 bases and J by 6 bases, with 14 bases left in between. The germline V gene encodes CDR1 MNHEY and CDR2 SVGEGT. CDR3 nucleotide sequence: TGTGCCAGCACCCTAAAGGAGTCGGATACGCAGTATTTT. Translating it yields CASTLKESDTQYF.

CDR3 nucleotides: TGTGCCAGCAACCCCCGGGAGGGTGGCAACGAGCAGTACTTC. Protein sequence: CASNPREGGNEQYF. The rearrangement links TRBV7-9 to TRBJ2-7; 8 bases line up with TRBD2. Germline trimming cut 7 bases from V and 5 bases from J; bases unmatched to any gene: 10. Germline V CDR1 and CDR2: SEHNR, FQNEAQ (reference sequence). The CDR3 sequence is 14 residues long.